These 7 T cell receptor beta chains originate from one sample sequenced in a study of blood T cells in healthy people across ages. A second about 6 to 12 cycle PCR used barcoded and J-beta primers. A single record per CDR3 protein comes from TCRdb applying MiXCR to the 5' RACE reads. This table has about 1.1 million distinct CDR3 sequences, about two fifths appearing once. Sequences were obtained from blood. All receptors derive from a man aged 18-30 years in good health.

This chain links TRBV5-1 with TRBJ2-2; 8 bases map to TRBD1. Germline values: CDR1 SGHRS, CDR2 YFSETQ. This CDR3 spans 15 amino acids. J lost 5 bases, V lost 4 bases, and 7 bases had no gene match. This chain's CDR3 is CASSIGTGGTGELFF. The CDR3 DNA reads as TGCGCCAGCAGCATCGGGACAGGTGGGACCGGGGAGCTGTTTTTT.

V is TRBV5-8 and J is TRBJ2-3; TRBD1 is a possible D gene (5 bases). CDR1 is SGHTS and CDR2 is YDEGEE in the germline V gene. This CDR3 is 15 amino acids long. Trimming pared 5 bases from V and 4 bases from J, leaving 17 bases between. In DNA form, the CDR3 reads TGTGCCAGCAGGGCAAGGGGTAGTTGGGCAGATACGCAGTATTTT. It is translated as CASRARGSWADTQYF.

This clonotype came up a few times. CDR3: CASSPSYRGSSYEQYF. The CDR3 DNA follows: TGCGCCAGCAGCCCCTCTTACAGGGGGAGCTCCTACGAGCAGTACTTC. The chain employs TRBV4-3 and TRBJ2-7, with 8 bases lining up with TRBD1. V trimming: 4 bases; J trimming: 0 bases; junction bases outside the gene matches: 8. The CDR3 is 16 residues long. Germline V gene lookup returns CDR1 LGHNA and CDR2 YSLEER.

This clonotype was counted between two and nine times. As DNA, the CDR3 is TGTGCCAGCAGCTTGAATGGGGGCCCGACCAACAATGAGCAGTTCTTC. Translation: CASSLNGGPTNNEQFF. The genes are TRBV5-7 and TRBJ2-1; D possibly corresponds to TRBD1 (6 bases). TRBV5-7 is an ORF, and what it does is uncertain. The V gene lost 1 base and the J gene lost 5 bases, with 16 bases spanning the gap. The CDR3 contains 16 residues.

The chain couples TRBV7-2 to TRBJ2-1; 8 bases agree with TRBD2. The CDR3 contains 14 residues. V shed 5 bases and J 5 bases; nucleotides not matched to a gene: 5. CDR1 and CDR2 (germline): SGHTA, FQGNSA. CDR3 coding DNA: TGTGCCAGCAGCCTATCGCGGGGGGACAATGAGCAGTTCTTC. It translates to CASSLSRGDNEQFF.

V gene TRBV7-2 combines with J gene TRBJ2-7; D unresolved. The DNA end lines up better with TRBJ2-5; the J call may be wrong. CDR1 and CDR2 (germline): SGHTA, FQGNSA. This CDR3 spans 13 amino acids. Here the CDR3 DNA reads TGTGCCAGCAGCTTAGAGAGAGTAGAGACCCAGTACTTC. Translation gives CASSLERVETQYF.

The chain links TRBV29-1 to TRBJ2-5, with 9 bases identical to TRBD1. CDR3 size: 12 residues. Germline V gene lookup returns CDR1 SQVTM and CDR2 ANQGSEA. V lost 6 bases and J lost 3; bases outside the gene matches: 2. CDR3 DNA: TGCAGCGTCCGACAGGGGGAAGAGACCCAGTACTTC. It specifies CSVRQGEETQYF.